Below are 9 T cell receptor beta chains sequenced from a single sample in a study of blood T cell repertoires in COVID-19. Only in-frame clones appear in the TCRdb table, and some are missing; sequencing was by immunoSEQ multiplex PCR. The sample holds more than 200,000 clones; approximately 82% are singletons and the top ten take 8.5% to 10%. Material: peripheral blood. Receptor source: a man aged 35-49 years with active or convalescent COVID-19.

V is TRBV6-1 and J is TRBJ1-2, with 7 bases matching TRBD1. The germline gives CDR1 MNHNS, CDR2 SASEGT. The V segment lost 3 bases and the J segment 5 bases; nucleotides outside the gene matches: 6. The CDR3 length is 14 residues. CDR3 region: CASSDAGQLYGYTF. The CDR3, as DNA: TGTGCCAGCAGTGATGCGGGACAGTTATATGGCTACACCTTC.

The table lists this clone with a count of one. CDR3 bases: TGTGCCAGCAGTACCCACAGGGAGAAGGGCAATCAGCCCCAGCATTTT. This sequence encodes CASSTHREKGNQPQHF. J is TRBJ1-5 and V is TRBV28; TRBD1 might be the D (6 bases). V lost 5 bases, J lost 2 bases, and 16 bases lay in between. The CDR3 has 16 residues. Germline V CDR1 and CDR2: MDHEN, SYDVKM.

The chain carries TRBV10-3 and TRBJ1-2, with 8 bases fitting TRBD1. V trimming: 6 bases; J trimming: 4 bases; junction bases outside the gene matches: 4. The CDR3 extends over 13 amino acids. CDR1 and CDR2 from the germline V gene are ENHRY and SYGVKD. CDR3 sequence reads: CAIRPTGVYGYTF. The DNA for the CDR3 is TGTGCCATCAGACCGACAGGGGTCTATGGCTACACCTTC.

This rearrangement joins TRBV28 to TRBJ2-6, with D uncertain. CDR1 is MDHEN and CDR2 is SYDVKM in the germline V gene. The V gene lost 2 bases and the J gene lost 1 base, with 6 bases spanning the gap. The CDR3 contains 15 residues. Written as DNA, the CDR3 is TGTGCCAGCAGTTTAAGCCAATCTGGGGCCAACGTCCTGACTTTC. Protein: CASSLSQSGANVLTF.

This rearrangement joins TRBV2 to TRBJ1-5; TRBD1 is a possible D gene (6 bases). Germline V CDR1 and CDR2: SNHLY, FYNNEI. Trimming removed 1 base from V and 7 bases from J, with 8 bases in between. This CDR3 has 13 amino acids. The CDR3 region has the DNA TGTGCCAGCAGTGAAGAACAGGGCCAGCCCCAGCATTTT. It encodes CASSEEQGQPQHF.

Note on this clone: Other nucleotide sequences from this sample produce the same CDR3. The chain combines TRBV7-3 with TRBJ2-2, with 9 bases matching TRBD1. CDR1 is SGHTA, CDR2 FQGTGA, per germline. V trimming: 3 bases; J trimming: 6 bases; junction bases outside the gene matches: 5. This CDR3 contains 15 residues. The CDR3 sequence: CASSLRQGGAGELFF. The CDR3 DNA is TGTGCCAGCAGCTTGAGACAGGGGGGGGCCGGGGAGCTGTTTTTT.

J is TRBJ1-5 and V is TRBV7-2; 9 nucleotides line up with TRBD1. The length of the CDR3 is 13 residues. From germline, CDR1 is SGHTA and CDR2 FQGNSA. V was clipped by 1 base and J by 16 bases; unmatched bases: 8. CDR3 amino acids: CASSLDRDRERHF. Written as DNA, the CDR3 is TGTGCCAGCAGCTTAGACCGGGACAGGGAACGACATTTT.

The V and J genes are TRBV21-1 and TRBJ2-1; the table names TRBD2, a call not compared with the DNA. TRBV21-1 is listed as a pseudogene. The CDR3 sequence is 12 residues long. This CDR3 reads CASGRPYNEQFF. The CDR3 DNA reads TGTGCCAGCGGGAGGCCTTACAATGAGCAGTTCTTC.

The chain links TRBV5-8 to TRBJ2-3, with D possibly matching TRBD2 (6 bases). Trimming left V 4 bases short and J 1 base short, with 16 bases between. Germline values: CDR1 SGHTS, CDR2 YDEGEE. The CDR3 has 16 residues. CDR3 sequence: CASSPGTQVGTDTQYF. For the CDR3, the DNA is TGTGCCAGCAGCCCCGGGACTCAAGTCGGCACAGATACGCAGTATTTT.